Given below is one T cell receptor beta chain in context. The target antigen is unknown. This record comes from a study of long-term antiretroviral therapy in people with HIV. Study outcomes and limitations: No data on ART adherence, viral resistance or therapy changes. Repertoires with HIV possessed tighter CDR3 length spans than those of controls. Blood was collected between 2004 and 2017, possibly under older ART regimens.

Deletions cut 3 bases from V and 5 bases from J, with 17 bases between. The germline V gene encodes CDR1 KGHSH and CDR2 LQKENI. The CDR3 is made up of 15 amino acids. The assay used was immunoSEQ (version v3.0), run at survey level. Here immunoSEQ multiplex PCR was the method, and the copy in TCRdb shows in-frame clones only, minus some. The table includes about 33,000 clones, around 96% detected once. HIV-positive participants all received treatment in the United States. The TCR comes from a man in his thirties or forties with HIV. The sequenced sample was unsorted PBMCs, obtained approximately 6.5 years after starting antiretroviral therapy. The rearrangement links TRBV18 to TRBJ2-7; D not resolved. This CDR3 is CASSPPTGVGNEQYF. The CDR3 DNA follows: TGTGCCAGCTCACCTCCTACTGGAGTGGGAAACGAGCAGTACTTC.